This TCR beta chain was profiled in a study of cytotoxic CD8 clonotypes in ibrutinib-treated CLL. Study information: The patients comprised some twelve relapsed/refractory and about 15 treatment-naive cases, about 18 IGHV unmutated. Findings and caveats of the study: Progressing and sustained-remission patients had different sampling times.

In regard to this clone: As yet, its antigen is unknown.

Assay used: immunoSEQ multiplex PCR; TCRdb lists only in-frame clones, some missing. Among 65,000 to 85,000 clones listed, approximately 82% were seen once. V was pared by 3 bases and J by 2 bases, with 4 bases between. CDR1 ENHRY and CDR2 SYGVKD come from the germline V gene. This CDR3 comprises 12 residues. This chain connects TRBV10-3 to TRBJ1-2, with D hard to call. Sequenced material: PBMCs, taken after 24 months of ibrutinib treatment. The TCR sequence derives from a human donor with chronic lymphocytic leukemia. The CDR3, as DNA: TGTGCCATCAGTGAACCAAACTATGGCTACACCTTC. Translating gives CAISEPNYGYTF.